This passage covers 3 T cell receptor beta chains from one sample sequenced in a study of CD8+ T cells in alopecia areata. Following RNA extraction, reverse transcription yielded cDNA that acted as the sequencing template. Here immunoSEQ multiplex PCR was the method, and the copy in TCRdb shows in-frame clones only, minus some. This repertoire shows 95,000 to 100,000 clones, more than 55% found once; its top ten account for about 14%. Described treatment: oral pan-JAK inhibitor, 5-10 mg twice daily. Material: CD8+ T cells sorted from blood, obtained at week 4, from a patient treated with tofacitinib. These receptors were obtained from a human donor with alopecia areata.

The chain has TRBV30 and TRBJ1-5; D uncertain. The germline V gene has CDR1 GTSNPN and CDR2 SVGIG (reference sequence). V lost 0 bases and J lost 0, with 9 bases in between. The CDR3 sequence is 15 residues long. CDR3 sequence reads: CAWSVASYSNQPQHF. The CDR3 DNA reads TGTGCCTGGAGTGTAGCCAGTTATAGCAATCAGCCCCAGCATTTT.

The chain combines TRBV7-9 with TRBJ2-7, with D possibly being TRBD2 (6 bases). This CDR3 contains 12 residues. With 7 bases removed from V and 6 bases from J, the gap between germline ends came to 13 bases. Germline V gives CDR1 SEHNR, CDR2 FQNEAQ (reference sequence). DNA for the CDR3: TGTGCCAGCACGGGTCGGGAGCGCGAGCAGTACTTC. Its translation is CASTGREREQYF.

The chain combines TRBV19 with TRBJ2-7, with 9 bases identical to TRBD1. Germline V gene data show CDR1 as LNHDA and CDR2 as SQIVND (reference sequence). This CDR3 is 14 amino acids long. Germline trimming cut 6 bases from V and 6 bases from J; bases unmatched to any gene: 9. The CDR3 here is CASRGQGALGEQYF. DNA of the CDR3: TGTGCCAGTAGGGGACAGGGAGCTTTAGGCGAGCAGTACTTC.